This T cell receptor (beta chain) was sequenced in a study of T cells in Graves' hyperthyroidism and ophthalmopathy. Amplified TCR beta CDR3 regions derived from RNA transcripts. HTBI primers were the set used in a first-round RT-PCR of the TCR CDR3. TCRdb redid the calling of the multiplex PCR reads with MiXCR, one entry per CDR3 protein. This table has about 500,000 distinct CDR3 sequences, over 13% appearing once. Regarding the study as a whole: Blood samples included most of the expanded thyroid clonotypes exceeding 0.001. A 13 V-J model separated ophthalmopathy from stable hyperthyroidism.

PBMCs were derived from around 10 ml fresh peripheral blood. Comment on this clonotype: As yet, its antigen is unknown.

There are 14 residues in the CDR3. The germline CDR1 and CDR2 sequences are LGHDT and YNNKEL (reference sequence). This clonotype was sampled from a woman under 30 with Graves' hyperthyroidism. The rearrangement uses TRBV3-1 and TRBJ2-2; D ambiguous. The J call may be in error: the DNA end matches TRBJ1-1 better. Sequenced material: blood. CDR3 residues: CASSRGLNTGEAFF. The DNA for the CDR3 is TGTGCCAGCAGCCGCGGCCTGAACACCGGGGAGGCTTTCTTT.